This TCR beta chain was recorded in a study of cytomegalovirus exposure and HLA in healthy donors. Overall study context: The platform used for the 110 or so validation repertoires matched that of the approximately 670 first-cohort repertoires, a later analysis reported.

Germline CDR1 reads GTSNPN; CDR2 reads SVGIG (reference sequence). Trimming removed 0 bases from V and 7 bases from J, with 12 bases in between. The CDR3 length is 13 residues. Study findings and constraints: Overall, approximately 150 TCR beta chains were annotated as cytomegalovirus-associated. Confirmation in vitro established that a few CMV-associated chains were specific for CMV antigens.

TCRdb keeps only in-frame clones here, not all; method: immunoSEQ multiplex PCR. Among about 130,000 clones, 75% to 90% were seen once, and the ten largest hold approximately 1.1%. Among the approximately 110 subjects of the validation cohort, separate from the approximately 700-subject first cohort, were the donors. This clone was observed once. Its antigen is as yet unknown. The chain uses TRBV30 and TRBJ1-2, with D perhaps TRBD1 (5 bases). The sequence derives from a woman aged 18-29 years in good health and CMV-seronegative. Specimen: PBMCs. The CDR3 coding sequence is TGTGCCTGGAGTGTACGCTCAGGGTCTGGCTACACCTTC. Translation: CAWSVRSGSGYTF.